These 27 T cell receptor beta chains came from one sample sequenced in a study of blood T cell repertoires in COVID-19. Profiled with immunoSEQ multiplex PCR; TCRdb holds only in-frame clones, not every one. The table includes 90,000 to 150,000 clones, about 79% detected once. Sequences were obtained from peripheral blood. All receptors come from an elderly woman with acute or convalescent COVID-19.

This clone turned up a few times. This chain connects TRBV7-9 to TRBJ1-1; TRBD1 agrees at 8 bases. After removal of 3 bases from V and 3 bases from J, the junction contained 9 bases not matched to a gene. The germline V gene encodes CDR1 SEHNR and CDR2 FQNEAQ (reference sequence). This CDR3 is built from 16 residues. The CDR3 is CASSFGSGGGYTEAFF. CDR3 bases: TGTGCCAGCAGCTTCGGCTCAGGGGGCGGTTACACTGAAGCTTTCTTT.

The chain couples TRBV5-5 to TRBJ1-4; 10 nucleotides match TRBD1. Germline trimming cut 3 bases from V and 7 bases from J; bases unmatched to any gene: 3. The CDR3 is 14 residues long. CDR1 and CDR2 from the germline V gene are SGHKS and YYEKEE (reference sequence). CDR3 DNA: TGTGCCAGCAGCTCGGGACAGGGGATTGAAAAACTGTTTTTT. Translating it yields CASSSGQGIEKLFF. The entire variable domain, with the rest obtained from reference TRBV5-5 and TRBJ1-4, is as follows: DAGVTQSPTHLIKTRGQQVTLRCSPISGHKSVSWYQQVLGQGPQFIFQYYEKEERGRGNFPDRFSARQFPNYSSELNVNALLLGDSALYLCASSSGQGIEKLFFGSGTQLSVL.

The chain is built from TRBV9 and TRBJ1-1, with D perhaps matching TRBD1 (6 bases). Germline CDR1 reads SGDLS; CDR2 reads YYNGEE. The CDR3 loop spans 16 amino acids. With 3 bases removed from V and 1 base from J, the gap between germline ends came to 16 bases. The CDR3 DNA is TGTGCCAGCAGCGCGACAGGCCGGCGGGCGAACACTGAAGCTTTCTTT. It codes for CASSATGRRANTEAFF.

The chain employs TRBV2 and TRBJ1-2; weak D call: TRBD1 (5 bases). V shed 1 base and J shed 5 bases, with 11 bases lying between them. Germline CDR1 SNHLY, CDR2 FYNNEI. The CDR3 totals 14 residues. CDR3 sequence (DNA): TGTGCCAGCAGTGAAGAGGCGGGGACTTATGGCTACACCTTC. It specifies CASSEEAGTYGYTF.

The rearrangement joins TRBV10-3 to TRBJ2-5; tentative D call: TRBD2 (6 bases). V was shortened by 8 bases and J by 9 bases, with 22 bases between the two germline ends. This CDR3 contains 14 residues. The germline CDR1 and CDR2 sequences are ENHRY and SYGVKD. The CDR3 region is CAIYDSAMGEAQYF. DNA for the CDR3: TGTGCCATCTACGATAGCGCGATGGGGGAGGCCCAGTACTTC.

The V and J genes are TRBV11-2 and TRBJ2-7; 10 bases align to TRBD1. The junction had 7 bases not matched to a gene; V was cut back by 5 bases and J by 0 bases. Germline V lookup: CDR1 SGHAT, CDR2 FQNNGV. The CDR3 runs to 16 residues. The CDR3 nucleotides are TGTGCCAGCAGCGTTACCGGGACAGGGGCCTCCTACGAGCAGTACTTC. It specifies CASSVTGTGASYEQYF.

This clone was seen only a few times. The V call is TRBV7-2, the J call TRBJ2-7, with a possible D match to TRBD1 (6 bases). Germline V gene lookup returns CDR1 SGHTA and CDR2 FQGNSA. The CDR3 runs to 15 residues. V lost 4 bases to trimming and J lost 2 bases, with 15 bases between them. In DNA form, the CDR3 reads TGTGCCAGCAGCTACTCAGGGGTTCAAACCTACGAGCAGTACTTC. Encoded protein: CASSYSGVQTYEQYF.

The rearrangement uses TRBV30 and TRBJ1-2; TRBD1 agrees at 8 bases. The CDR3 loop spans 12 amino acids. Germline trimming cut 3 bases from V and 7 bases from J; bases unmatched to any gene: 4. Germline CDR1 GTSNPN, CDR2 SVGIG (reference sequence). DNA of the CDR3: TGTGCCTGGAGGATCACAGGGGGTGGCTACACCTTC. Protein: CAWRITGGGYTF.

The chain links TRBV6-5 to TRBJ1-1; D not resolved. V lost 0 bases, J lost 1 base, and 9 bases lay in between. Per germline, CDR1 MNHEY and CDR2 SVGAGI. This CDR3 is 15 amino acids long. The CDR3 nucleotides are TGTGCCAGCAGTTACTCTTGGGCACAGAACACTGAAGCTTTCTTT. Protein sequence: CASSYSWAQNTEAFF.

The chain uses TRBV7-9 and TRBJ1-6; D is uncertain. The V gene's germline CDR1 is SEHNR and CDR2 FQNEAQ (reference sequence). The CDR3 spans 15 residues. With 2 bases removed from V and 5 bases from J, the gap between germline ends came to 10 bases. This CDR3 reads CASSLQSGHNSPLHF. The DNA for the CDR3 is TGTGCCAGCAGCTTACAATCCGGTCATAATTCACCCCTCCACTTT.

The chain employs TRBV18 and TRBJ1-4; TRBD1 agrees at 7 bases. In germline, CDR1 is KGHSH, CDR2 LQKENI. The CDR3 has 16 residues. J lost 5 bases, V lost 5 bases, and 11 bases had no gene match. The CDR3 here is CASSAVSGTVNEKLFF. As DNA, the CDR3 is TGTGCCAGCTCAGCTGTCTCCGGGACAGTCAATGAAAAACTGTTTTTT.

V and J are TRBV9 and TRBJ2-1, with TRBD1 as a possible D gene (5 bases). The CDR3 is made up of 14 amino acids. V dropped 5 bases and J dropped 7 bases, with 16 bases sitting between them. Germline lookup yields CDR1 SGDLS and CDR2 YYNGEE. The CDR3 protein is CASSQGHPGNEQFF. The CDR3 DNA reads as TGTGCCAGCAGTCAAGGACATCCCGGGAATGAGCAGTTCTTC.

The rearrangement links TRBV6-2 or TRBV6-3 to TRBJ1-5, with D hard to call. Trimming left V 6 bases short and J 2 bases short, with 14 bases between. Germline lookup yields CDR1 MNHEY and CDR2 SVGEGT. The CDR3 sequence is 15 residues long. The CDR3 sequence: CASSALWRGNQPQHF. The CDR3 coding sequence is TGTGCCAGCAGCGCCCTCTGGAGGGGCAATCAGCCCCAGCATTTT.

This clone appeared a single time. This chain links TRBV15 with TRBJ1-5, with a weak D call TRBD1 (5 bases). The V gene's germline CDR1 is LNHNV and CDR2 YYDKDF (reference sequence). The V end lost 3 bases, the J end lost 0 bases, and 9 bases lay between the germline ends. The CDR3 spans 15 residues. The CDR3: CATSREQGSNQPQHF. CDR3 DNA sequence: TGTGCCACCAGCAGGGAGCAGGGTAGCAATCAGCCCCAGCATTTT.

The V and J genes are TRBV28 and TRBJ1-3; maybe TRBD1 (5 bases). Germline CDR1 reads MDHEN; CDR2 reads SYDVKM. The CDR3 consists of 16 residues. V gave up 5 bases and J gave up 3 bases, with 17 bases separating them. CDR3: CASSDRDSSSGNTIYF. CDR3 coding DNA: TGTGCCAGCAGTGACCGGGACTCCTCGAGTGGAAACACCATATATTTT. The variable domain in full, completed from reference TRBV28 and TRBJ1-3, reads DVKVTQSSRYLVKRTGEKVFLECVQDMDHENMFWYRQDPGLGLRLIYFSYDVKMKEKGDIPEGYSVSREKKERFSLILESASTNQTSMYLCASSDRDSSSGNTIYFGEGSWLTVV.

The chain joins TRBV7-2 to TRBJ2-2; TRBD2 aligns across 11 bases. This CDR3 spans 18 amino acids. Unmatched junction bases numbered 9, after V lost 5 bases and J lost 1 base. Germline CDR1 SGHTA, CDR2 FQGNSA. CDR3 sequence: CASSAQAGLAENTGELFF. In DNA, the CDR3 is TGTGCCAGCAGCGCACAAGCGGGACTAGCGGAGAACACCGGGGAGCTGTTTTTT.

This chain connects TRBV9 to TRBJ2-3; D possibly corresponds to TRBD2 (5 bases). The CDR3 runs to 16 residues. V lost 0 bases to trimming and J lost 1 base, with 12 bases between them. Germline V gives CDR1 SGDLS, CDR2 YYNGEE. The chain's CDR3 is CASSVATGFGTDTQYF. The CDR3 DNA is TGTGCCAGCAGCGTAGCTACGGGGTTTGGCACAGATACGCAGTATTTT. Based on the CDR3 plus reference TRBV9 and TRBJ2-3, the full variable domain is DSGVTQTPKHLITATGQRVTLRCSPRSGDLSVYWYQQSLDQGLQFLIQYYNGEERAKGNILERFSAQQFPDLHSELNLSSLELGDSALYFCASSVATGFGTDTQYFGPGTRLTVL.

The V gene is TRBV9, the J gene TRBJ1-2, with 7 bases lining up with TRBD1. Germline V gene lookup returns CDR1 SGDLS and CDR2 YYNGEE. The CDR3 runs 14 residues. The junction had 4 bases not matched to a gene; V was cut back by 3 bases and J by 2 bases. In DNA, the CDR3 is TGTGCCAGCAGCGGCAGGGGGACGAACTATGGCTACACCTTC. Amino acid sequence: CASSGRGTNYGYTF. The complete variable domain, with remaining parts taken from reference TRBV9 and TRBJ1-2, reads DSGVTQTPKHLITATGQRVTLRCSPRSGDLSVYWYQQSLDQGLQFLIQYYNGEERAKGNILERFSAQQFPDLHSELNLSSLELGDSALYFCASSGRGTNYGYTFGSGTRLTVV.

The chain joins TRBV29-1 to TRBJ1-4; D unclear. Germline assignment: CDR1 SQVTM and CDR2 ANQGSEA. The V gene lost 5 bases and the J gene lost 0 bases, with 4 bases spanning the gap. The CDR3 has 12 residues. CDR3 in DNA: TGCAGCGTTAGCCCAACTAATGAAAAACTGTTTTTT. Encoded protein: CSVSPTNEKLFF.

V is TRBV6-5 and J is TRBJ1-5, with TRBD1 identical over 7 bases. V was clipped by 6 bases and J by 7 bases; unmatched bases: 12. There are 15 residues in the CDR3. Germline V gives CDR1 MNHEY, CDR2 SVGAGI. The CDR3 nucleotides read TGTGCCAGCAGACCGACAGGGACCGTCCCCCAGCCCCAGCATTTT. It translates to CASRPTGTVPQPQHF.

The rearrangement links TRBV6-1 to TRBJ1-3; 9 bases agree with TRBD1. Germline V CDR1 and CDR2: MNHNS, SASEGT. The CDR3 is 18 amino acids. Unmatched junction bases numbered 9, after V lost 1 base and J lost 2 bases. The CDR3 here is CASSEVGTGIRAGNTIYF. In nucleotides, the CDR3 is TGTGCCAGCAGTGAAGTTGGGACAGGGATTCGAGCTGGAAACACCATATATTTT.

This rearrangement joins TRBV7-2 to TRBJ2-7, with 7 positions matching TRBD1. V was pared by 5 bases and J by 0 bases, with 10 bases of the junction left unmatched. CDR3 length: 16 residues. CDR1 and CDR2 (germline): SGHTA, FQGNSA. The CDR3 spells CASSPLRTGLSYEQYF. The CDR3 region has the DNA TGTGCCAGCAGCCCGTTAAGGACAGGACTCTCCTACGAGCAGTACTTC. Combining the CDR3 with reference TRBV7-2 and TRBJ2-7 gives the whole variable domain GAGVSQSPSNKVTEKGKDVELRCDPISGHTALYWYRQSLGQGLEFLIYFQGNSAPDKSGLPSDRFSAERTGGSVSTLTIQRTQQEDSAVYLCASSPLRTGLSYEQYFGPGTRLTVT.

This clone was seen just once. V usage is TRBV14 and J usage is TRBJ2-3; no reliable D call. Between the trimmed V and J ends, which lost 4 bases and 0 bases, there was a span of 8 bases. This CDR3 has 14 amino acids. CDR1 is SGHDN and CDR2 is FVKESK in the germline V gene. CDR3 sequence reads: CASSPDFSTDTQYF. CDR3 nucleotide sequence: TGTGCCAGCAGCCCCGACTTTAGCACAGATACGCAGTATTTT.

A single count supports this clone. CDR3 bases: TGTGCCGCATATCAGGGATCCACAGATACGCAGTATTTT. Its protein is CAAYQGSTDTQYF. The chain uses TRBV6-5 and TRBJ2-3, with D possibly being TRBD1 (5 bases). With 11 bases removed from V and 2 bases from J, the gap between germline ends came to 14 bases. Germline V gene sequence: CDR1 MNHEY, CDR2 SVGAGI. This CDR3 has 13 residues.

This clone was detected a few times. V usage is TRBV5-6 and J usage is TRBJ2-2; D remains ambiguous. Germline-derived CDR1 and CDR2 are SGHDT and YYEEEE. Trimming took off 2 bases at V and 1 base at J, with 9 bases between the two ends. The CDR3 consists of 15 residues. The CDR3 coding sequence is TGTGCCAGCAGCTTAAGCCCTTTGAACACCGGGGAGCTGTTTTTT. This codes for CASSLSPLNTGELFF.

Regarding this clone: Other DNA variants within this sample encode the same CDR3. CDR3 loop: CASSIRGYGYTF. The DNA of the CDR3 is TGTGCCAGTAGTATCAGGGGATATGGCTACACCTTC. This sequence joins TRBV19 and TRBJ1-2, with D perhaps TRBD1 (6 bases). V dropped 3 bases and J dropped 5 bases, with 7 bases sitting between them. The CDR3 consists of 12 residues. Looked up from germline, CDR1 is LNHDA and CDR2 is SQIVND (reference sequence). Using reference TRBV19 and TRBJ1-2 for the parts outside the CDR3, the full variable domain is DGGITQSPKYLFRKEGQNVTLSCEQNLNHDAMYWYRQDPGQGLRLIYYSQIVNDFQKGDIAEGYSVSREKKESFPLTVTSAQKNPTAFYLCASSIRGYGYTFGSGTRLTVV.

The chain couples TRBV7-9 to TRBJ1-4; TRBD1 matches at 9 bases. Unmatched junction bases numbered 3, after V lost 3 bases and J lost 7 bases. The CDR3 is made up of 14 amino acids. Germline values: CDR1 SEHNR, CDR2 FQNEAQ (reference sequence). The CDR3 bases are TGTGCCAGCAGCTTCCAGACAGGGGGTGAAAAACTGTTTTTT. Translation gives CASSFQTGGEKLFF.